This T cell receptor (beta chain) is from a study of T cell changes during pregnancy in multiple sclerosis. Trimming removed 6 bases at V and 9 bases at J, with 15 bases between. The CDR3 length is 13 residues. CDR1 is SGHVS, CDR2 FQNEAQ, per germline. Method: immunoSEQ multiplex PCR; TCRdb's copy keeps in-frame clones and lacks some. Among approximately 29,000 clones listed, nearly 90% were seen once. The material was CD4+ T cells from peripheral blood mononuclear cells, obtained in the second trimester of pregnancy. The TCR was taken from a female donor with multiple sclerosis, enrolled in a pregnancy study. The chain is built from TRBV7-8 and TRBJ2-1, with a tentative D call TRBD1 (6 bases). The CDR3 sequence is CASRDRGGIEQFF. In DNA form, the CDR3 reads TGTGCCAGCAGGGACCGAGGGGGAATTGAGCAGTTCTTC.